Listed below are T cell receptor beta chains from one sample, sequenced in a study of OX40 agonist ivuxolimab in advanced cancers. TCRdb's table, derived via immunoSEQ multiplex PCR, lists solely in-frame clones and lacks some. Found here are some 94,000 clones, more than 90% of them singletons; the top ten hold under 4%. The sample in question was CD4+ or CD8+ T cells sorted from blood, obtained in a trial of the OX40 agonist ivuxolimab. Receptor source: an adult with an advanced solid tumor such as melanoma, head and neck, liver or kidney cancer. CDR3s leave out the opening cysteine and the closing phenylalanine or tryptophan. Fields, in order: J gene, clone size, V gene, CDR3 protein. Size is stated for part of the rows, as once, few or many counts, or as a class when the clone is expanded.

j_gene: TRBJ2-7
abundance: once
v_gene: TRBV5-6
CDR3aa: ASSMRMSGVTYEQY

j_gene: TRBJ2-3
abundance: .
v_gene: TRBV9
CDR3aa: ASSVEGLGTDTQY

j_gene: TRBJ1-2
abundance: .
v_gene: TRBV4-1
CDR3aa: ASSQDRAAGAGYT

j_gene: TRBJ2-2
abundance: .
v_gene: TRBV10-2
CDR3aa: ASSVWLDTGELF

j_gene: TRBJ1-1
abundance: .
v_gene: TRBV11-2
CDR3aa: ASSLGPGYEAF

j_gene: TRBJ2-1
abundance: once
v_gene: TRBV7-2
CDR3aa: ASSLKGLAAGEQF

j_gene: TRBJ2-2
abundance: .
v_gene: TRBV2
CDR3aa: ASIAQGDTGELF

j_gene: TRBJ2-7
abundance: .
v_gene: TRBV27
CDR3aa: ASSHRTSGAYEQY

j_gene: TRBJ1-1
abundance: .
v_gene: TRBV27
CDR3aa: ATSPTGGSTEAF

j_gene: TRBJ1-2
abundance: .
v_gene: TRBV5-4
CDR3aa: ASSSTRVGGYT

j_gene: TRBJ2-7
abundance: .
v_gene: TRBV13
CDR3aa: ASSLGSYEQY

j_gene: TRBJ2-7
abundance: .
v_gene: TRBV9
CDR3aa: ASSVDGNPYEQY

j_gene: TRBJ2-5
abundance: .
v_gene: TRBV7-8
CDR3aa: ASSQGLAGQETQY

j_gene: TRBJ2-1
abundance: .
v_gene: TRBV27
CDR3aa: ASSLMASSYNEQF

j_gene: TRBJ1-2
abundance: .
v_gene: TRBV14
CDR3aa: ASSQDWDGPANYGYT